A single T cell receptor (beta chain) is shown here with its context. Its antigen is not identified. These data belong to a study of monozygotic twins with cystic fibrosis. Whole-study context: Libraries were built from approximately 3 micrograms of fragmented DNA using 15 PCR cycles.

The CDR3 loop spans 13 amino acids. Trimming took off 4 bases at V and 5 bases at J, with 9 bases between the two ends. Germline V lookup: CDR1 LNHNV, CDR2 YYDKDF (reference sequence). Overall study results and limits: V usage most resembled the co-twin in 13 of 16 pairs. No link emerged between shared CDR3 counts and age, concordance or severity.

Libraries were prepared by immunoSEQ multiplex PCR; TCRdb keeps only in-frame clonotypes and omits some of them. The sample contains roughly 24,000 clones, roughly 97% of which appear only once. The chain joins TRBV15 to TRBJ2-1; maybe TRBD2 (5 bases). Sequencing was carried out using blood. The origin of this receptor is a girl aged 10 to 17 with cystic fibrosis. In DNA, the CDR3 is TGTGCCACCAGCATAGGACTCAACAATGAGCAGTTCTTC. Its protein product is CATSIGLNNEQFF.